This entry lists 29 T cell receptor beta chains sequenced from one sample in a study of T cells expressing NK-cell markers. Each CDR3 protein gets one entry in TCRdb, which reprocessed the 5' RACE reads and gives no DNA. This repertoire includes hundreds of thousands of distinct CDR3 sequences. The sequencing input was blood T cells: a sorted CD56 or NKG2C T cell subset, CD4+ or CD8+ T cells, or bulk PBMC T cells (not recorded which). The receptors were gathered from a man between 18 and 29 years old in good health.

The chain couples TRBV12-3 or TRBV12-4 to TRBJ1-5; TCRdb's assignment of TRBD1 cannot be checked, as there is no DNA. This CDR3 region has 14 residues. CDR3 amino acids: CASMLSGTFQPQHF.

The chain links TRBV5-1 to TRBJ1-4; the D gene TCRdb calls, TRBD1, cannot be checked with no DNA. This CDR3 has 17 amino acids. Germline V CDR1 and CDR2: SGHRS, YFSETQ. The CDR3 region is CASSPGDWTGGNEKLFF.

This chain links TRBV5-1 with TRBJ2-5; the TRBD2 assignment by TCRdb is unverifiable without DNA. Looked up from germline, CDR1 is SGHRS and CDR2 is YFSETQ. CDR3 length equals 14 residues. The CDR3 loop reads CASSSVAAEETQYF.

The rearrangement uses TRBV12-3 or TRBV12-4 and TRBJ2-5; TCRdb's D call, TRBD1, is unchecked because there is no DNA. This CDR3 contains 14 residues. CDR3 residues: CASTRQGAKETQYF.

This rearrangement joins TRBV7-9 to TRBJ2-7; TCRdb picks TRBD2, but there is no DNA to check that call. CDR1 and CDR2 from the germline V gene are SEHNR and FQNEAQ (reference sequence). There are 15 residues in the CDR3. The CDR3 reads CAIRELAGVSYEQYF.

The chain employs TRBV20-1 and TRBJ2-7; the TRBD1 assignment by TCRdb is unverifiable without DNA. In germline, CDR1 is DFQATT, CDR2 SNEGSKA (reference sequence). This CDR3 is 14 amino acids long. CDR3 residues: CSARDPGQSYEQYF.

J is TRBJ2-3 and V is TRBV24-1. The CDR3 length is 13 residues. CDR1 and CDR2 from the germline V gene are KGHDR and SFDVKD. CDR3 amino acids: CATDDPSTDTQYF.

The chain is built from TRBV12-3 or TRBV12-4 and TRBJ2-1; the TRBD2 assignment by TCRdb is unverifiable without DNA. CDR3 length: 12 amino acids. The CDR3: CASGTSGLGQFF.

The chain couples TRBV29-1 to TRBJ2-2; the D call from TCRdb, TRBD2, cannot be confirmed without DNA. The germline V gene has CDR1 SQVTM and CDR2 ANQGSEA. The CDR3 runs 15 residues. The CDR3 here is CSVSPGLPPTGELFF.

The chain couples TRBV15 to TRBJ2-7; TCRdb's D call of TRBD2 is untestable without DNA. Germline V CDR1 and CDR2: LNHNV, YYDKDF (reference sequence). The CDR3 is 13 residues long. CDR3 loop: CATRASGSFGQYF.

This rearrangement joins TRBV4-1 to TRBJ1-5; TCRdb picks TRBD1, but there is no DNA to check that call. The CDR3 extends over 16 amino acids. The V gene's germline CDR1 is MGHRA and CDR2 YSYEKL. CDR3 in amino acids: CASSQAPGSGNQPQHF.

V is TRBV5-6 and J is TRBJ2-1; checking the TCRdb D call of TRBD1 is not possible without DNA. CDR1 and CDR2 from the germline V gene are SGHDT and YYEEEE. The CDR3 contains 20 residues. The CDR3 loop is CASSLEAVSVGVKAYNEQFF.

The chain recombines TRBV12-3 or TRBV12-4 with TRBJ2-5; TCRdb selects TRBD1, and the lack of DNA leaves this call unchecked. The CDR3 is made up of 15 amino acids. This chain's CDR3 is CAVSGQGAGEETQYF.

The rearrangement uses TRBV6-4 and TRBJ2-5. The CDR3 length is 13 residues. CDR1 MRHNA and CDR2 SNTAGT come from the germline V gene. The CDR3 protein is CASAPYIGETQYF.

The chain couples TRBV3-1 to TRBJ2-3; as DNA is missing, the TRBD2 call by TCRdb cannot be tested. The length of the CDR3 is 21 residues. Germline V gene sequence: CDR1 LGHDT, CDR2 YNNKEL (reference sequence). This chain's CDR3 is CASSQVWAGTSGQISTDTQYF.

V gene TRBV28 combines with J gene TRBJ2-1; the D call from TCRdb, TRBD2, cannot be confirmed without DNA. Germline V gene sequence: CDR1 MDHEN, CDR2 SYDVKM. The CDR3 sequence is 14 residues long. Here the CDR3 reads CAITGFGARNEQFF.

The chain links TRBV7-2 to TRBJ2-7; without DNA, the TCRdb call of TRBD1 cannot be checked. The CDR3 is 17 residues long. Per germline, CDR1 SGHTA and CDR2 FQGNSA. CDR3 residues: CASSLVMAGTAFYEQYF.

This chain uses TRBV5-1 with TRBJ1-5; TCRdb selects TRBD1, and the lack of DNA leaves this call unchecked. Germline CDR1 reads SGHRS; CDR2 reads YFSETQ. The length of the CDR3 is 14 residues. CDR3 loop: CASSPQAMNQPQHF.

The chain joins TRBV25-1 to TRBJ2-2. The CDR3 has 14 residues. Germline CDR1 MGHDK, CDR2 SYGVNS. CDR3 sequence reads: CASSEFLSTGELFF. Variable domain in full (rest from reference TRBV25-1 and TRBJ2-2): EADIYQTPRYLVIGTGKKITLECSQTMGHDKMYWYQQDPGMELHLIHYSYGVNSTEKGDLSSESTVSRIRTEHFPLTLESARPSHTSQYLCASSEFLSTGELFFGEGSRLTVL.

Here the CDR3 reads CASRPLTRSNEQFF. The chain recombines TRBV12-3 or TRBV12-4 with TRBJ2-1; the TCRdb call, TRBD1, lacks DNA for checking. The CDR3 contains 14 residues.

This rearrangement joins TRBV5-1 to TRBJ2-3. The CDR3 has 12 residues. The germline gives CDR1 SGHRS, CDR2 YFSETQ. CDR3 amino acids: CASSATSDTQYF. Full variable domain (remainder filled in from reference TRBV5-1 and TRBJ2-3): KAGVTQTPRYLIKTRGQQVTLSCSPISGHRSVSWYQQTPGQGLQFLFEYFSETQRNKGNFPGRFSGRQFSNSRSEMNVSTLELGDSALYLCASSATSDTQYFGPGTRLTVL.

This chain connects TRBV29-1 to TRBJ2-1; TCRdb lists TRBD2, though no DNA is available to test this call. The CDR3 length is 16 residues. The V gene's germline CDR1 is SQVTM and CDR2 ANQGSEA. CDR3 in amino acids: CSGVTRPLVRSNEQFF.

This rearrangement joins TRBV12-3 or TRBV12-4 to TRBJ2-1; TCRdb proposes TRBD1, but this gene call is untestable without DNA. The CDR3 is made up of 17 amino acids. The CDR3 sequence: CASTLLKGMSSYNEQFF.

The CDR3 spells CASSLLIGGRDNQPQHF. This sequence joins TRBV12-3 or TRBV12-4 and TRBJ1-5; with no DNA, the TCRdb D assignment of TRBD1 cannot be verified. This CDR3 spans 17 amino acids.

The chain employs TRBV2 and TRBJ2-1; the TRBD1 assignment by TCRdb is unverifiable without DNA. Germline V gives CDR1 SNHLY, CDR2 FYNNEI. The CDR3 consists of 14 residues. The CDR3 loop reads CASIPGSSYNEQFF.

The rearrangement links TRBV7-9 to TRBJ2-4; TCRdb's D call of TRBD1 is untestable without DNA. The CDR3 spans 16 residues. Germline V gene data show CDR1 as SEHNR and CDR2 as FQNEAQ (reference sequence). CDR3 loop: CASSSPRDRESYIQYF. Combining the CDR3 with reference TRBV7-9 and TRBJ2-4 gives the whole variable domain DTGVSQNPRHKITKRGQNVTFRCDPISEHNRLYWYRQTLGQGPEFLTYFQNEAQLEKSRLLSDRFSAERPKGSFSTLEIQRTEQGDSAMYLCASSSPRDRESYIQYFGAGTRLSVL.

V usage is TRBV27 and J usage is TRBJ2-3; there is no DNA to check the TCRdb D call of TRBD1. The CDR3 is made up of 13 amino acids. CDR1 and CDR2 from the germline V gene are MNHEY and SMNVEV (reference sequence). The CDR3 loop reads CASSLWGADTQYF.

The rearrangement links TRBV24-1 to TRBJ2-1; the TCRdb D gene call, TRBD1, has no DNA to confirm it. The CDR3 contains 15 residues. Germline-derived CDR1 and CDR2 are KGHDR and SFDVKD. The CDR3: CATSFSGQGANEQFF.

The chain is built from TRBV10-2 and TRBJ2-1; TCRdb's assignment of TRBD1 cannot be checked, as there is no DNA. The germline V gene encodes CDR1 WSHSY and CDR2 SAAADI. The CDR3 runs 14 residues. CDR3 sequence: CASSGTGFYNEQFF.